One sample yielded the 11 T cell receptor beta chains listed below, sequenced in a study of technical replicates of blood from a handful of donors. The assay was immunoSEQ multiplex PCR, and TCRdb's table has in-frame clones only and misses some. The sample lists 74,000 or so clones, approximately 93% seen once, with more than 0.3% in the top ten. Sequencing was performed on T cells isolated from PBMCs. These receptors were collected from a human donor in good health.

The chain links TRBV21-1 to TRBJ2-7; TRBD1 is the table's D call and was not checked against the DNA. TRBV21-1 is given as a pseudogene. This CDR3 region has 14 residues. The CDR3 nucleotides read TGTGCCAGCAGCAAAGGACAGGGATTCAACGAGCAGTACTTC. Its protein is CASSKGQGFNEQYF.

The CDR3 nucleotides are TGCAGCGTACGGATAGCGGGAGAAGATACGCAGTATTTT. This sequence encodes CSVRIAGEDTQYF. The chain links TRBV29-1 to TRBJ2-3; 9 bases agree with TRBD2. This CDR3 is built from 13 residues. V trimming: 6 bases; J trimming: 5 bases; junction bases outside the gene matches: 6. The germline V gene has CDR1 SQVTM and CDR2 ANQGSEA.

The chain is built from TRBV5-1 and TRBJ2-3; weak D call: TRBD1 (6 bases). V was trimmed by 3 bases and J by 1 base, leaving 12 bases between them. CDR3 length: 15 amino acids. CDR1 SGHRS and CDR2 YFSETQ come from the germline V gene. CDR3 DNA sequence: TGCGCCAGCAGCTGGGGACACGACGGCACAGATACGCAGTATTTT. Its translation: CASSWGHDGTDTQYF.

The rearrangement links TRBV5-5 to TRBJ2-2, with 9 bases matching TRBD1. The CDR3 has 15 amino acids. Germline V gives CDR1 SGHKS, CDR2 YYEKEE (reference sequence). The junction had 8 bases not matched to a gene; V was cut back by 4 bases and J by 7 bases. This chain's CDR3 is CASSPGTGLGGELFF. CDR3 DNA: TGTGCCAGCAGCCCCGGGACAGGGTTGGGCGGGGAGCTGTTTTTT.

The chain couples TRBV27 to TRBJ1-4, with no clear D. CDR3 size: 14 residues. Per the germline V gene, CDR1 is MNHEY and CDR2 is SMNVEV (reference sequence). V was trimmed by 3 bases and J by 4 bases, leaving 9 bases between them. The CDR3 reads CASSFRVGNEKLFF. For the CDR3, the DNA is TGTGCCAGCAGTTTTCGGGTTGGTAATGAAAAACTGTTTTTT.

V and J are TRBV6-5 and TRBJ2-3; D is unclear. Germline loops: CDR1 MNHEY, CDR2 SVGAGI. Deletions cut 0 bases from V and 5 bases from J, with 3 bases between. The length of the CDR3 is 12 residues. CDR3 amino acids: CASSYSGDTQYF. For the CDR3, the DNA is TGTGCCAGCAGTTACTCCGGAGATACGCAGTATTTT.

The count of this clone is one. V is TRBV7-2 and J is TRBJ2-3, with 12 positions matching TRBD2. This CDR3 is 16 amino acids long. The trim removed 4 bases at V and 6 bases at J, leaving 8 bases unmatched. The germline V gene has CDR1 SGHTA and CDR2 FQGNSA. CDR3 nucleotides: TGTGCCAGCAGCTCCGCCGGGACTAGCGGGCTGGATACGCAGTATTTT. Its protein product is CASSSAGTSGLDTQYF. The complete variable domain, with remaining parts taken from reference TRBV7-2 and TRBJ2-3, reads GAGVSQSPSNKVTEKGKDVELRCDPISGHTALYWYRQSLGQGLEFLIYFQGNSAPDKSGLPSDRFSAERTGGSVSTLTIQRTQQEDSAVYLCASSSAGTSGLDTQYFGPGTRLTVL.

A single count supports this clone. The chain combines TRBV5-4 with TRBJ2-7, with D perhaps TRBD2 (5 bases). There are 14 residues in the CDR3. Trimming pared 0 bases from V and 1 base from J, leaving 8 bases between. CDR1 and CDR2 from the germline V gene are SGHNT and YYREEE (reference sequence). The chain's CDR3 is CASSLDGESYEQYF. CDR3 sequence (DNA): TGTGCCAGCAGCTTGGACGGGGAATCCTACGAGCAGTACTTC.

This clone showed up just once. The rearrangement joins TRBV28 to TRBJ2-1; maybe TRBD1 (6 bases). Germline V gene lookup returns CDR1 MDHEN and CDR2 SYDVKM. The CDR3 is 13 residues long. V lost 5 bases, J lost 5 bases, and 10 bases lay in between. This CDR3 reads CASSGYRDNEQFF. In nucleotides, the CDR3 is TGTGCCAGCAGTGGCTACAGGGACAATGAGCAGTTCTTC.

CDR3 in amino acids: CASSPTPGYEQYF. The CDR3 bases are TGTGCCAGCAGCCCTACCCCGGGATACGAGCAGTACTTC. The chain employs TRBV21-1 and TRBJ2-7; no DNA check was done on the table's D call, TRBD2. TRBV21-1 is deemed a pseudogene. CDR3 length: 13 amino acids.

CDR3 protein: CASSQPRLAGGEGSEQFF. In DNA form, the CDR3 reads TGTGCCAGCAGCCAACCGAGACTAGCGGGAGGAGAGGGCAGTGAGCAGTTCTTC. The chain joins TRBV25-1 to TRBJ2-1, with 13 bases fitting TRBD2. The V gene's germline CDR1 is MGHDK and CDR2 SYGVNS. CDR3 size: 18 residues. Germline trimming cut 6 bases from V and 9 bases from J; bases unmatched to any gene: 17.